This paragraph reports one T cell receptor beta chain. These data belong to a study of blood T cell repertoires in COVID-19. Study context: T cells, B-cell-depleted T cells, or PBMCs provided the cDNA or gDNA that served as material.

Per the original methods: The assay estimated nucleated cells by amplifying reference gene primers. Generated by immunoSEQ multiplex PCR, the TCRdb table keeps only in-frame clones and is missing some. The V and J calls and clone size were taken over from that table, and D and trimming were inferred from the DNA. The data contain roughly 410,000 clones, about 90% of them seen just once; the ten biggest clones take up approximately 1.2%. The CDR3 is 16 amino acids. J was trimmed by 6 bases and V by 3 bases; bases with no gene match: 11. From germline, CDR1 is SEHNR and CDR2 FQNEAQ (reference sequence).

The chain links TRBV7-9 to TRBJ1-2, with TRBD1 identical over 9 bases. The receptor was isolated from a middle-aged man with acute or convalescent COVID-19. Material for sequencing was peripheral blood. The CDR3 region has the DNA TGTGCCAGCAGCTTTCGGACAGGGGAAATAGGGGATGGCTACACCTTC. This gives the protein CASSFRTGEIGDGYTF.